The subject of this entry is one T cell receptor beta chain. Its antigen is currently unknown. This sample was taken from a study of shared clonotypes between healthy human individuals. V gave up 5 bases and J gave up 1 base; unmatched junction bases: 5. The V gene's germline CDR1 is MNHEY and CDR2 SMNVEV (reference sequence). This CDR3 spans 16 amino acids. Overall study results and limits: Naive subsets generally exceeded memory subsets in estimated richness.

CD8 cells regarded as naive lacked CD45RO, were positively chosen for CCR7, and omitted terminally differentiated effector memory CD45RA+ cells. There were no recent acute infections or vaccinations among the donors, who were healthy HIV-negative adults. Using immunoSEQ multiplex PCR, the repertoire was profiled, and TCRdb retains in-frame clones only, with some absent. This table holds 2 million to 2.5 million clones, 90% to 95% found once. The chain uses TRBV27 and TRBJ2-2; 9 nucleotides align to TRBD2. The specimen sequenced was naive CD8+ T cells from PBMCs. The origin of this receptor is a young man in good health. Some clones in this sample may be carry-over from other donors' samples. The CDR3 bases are TGTGCCAGCAGTACACGACTAGCGGTGAACACCGGGGAGCTGTTTTTT. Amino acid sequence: CASSTRLAVNTGELFF.